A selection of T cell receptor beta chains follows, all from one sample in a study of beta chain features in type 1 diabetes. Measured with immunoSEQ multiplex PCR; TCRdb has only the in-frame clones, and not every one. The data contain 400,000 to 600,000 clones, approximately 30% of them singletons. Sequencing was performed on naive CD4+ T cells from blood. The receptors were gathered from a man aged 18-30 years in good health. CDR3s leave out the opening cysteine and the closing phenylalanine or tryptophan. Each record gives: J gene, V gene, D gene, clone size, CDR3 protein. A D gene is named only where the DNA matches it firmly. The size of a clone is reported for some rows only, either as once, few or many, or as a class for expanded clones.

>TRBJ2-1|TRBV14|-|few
ASSQYVYNEQF
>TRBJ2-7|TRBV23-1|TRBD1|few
ASRRQGSYEQY
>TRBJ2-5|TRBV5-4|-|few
ASSFPEGSGTQY
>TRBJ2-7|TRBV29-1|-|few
SVPREFYPYEQY
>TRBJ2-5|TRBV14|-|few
ASSHRAVRETQY
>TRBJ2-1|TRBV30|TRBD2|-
AWSPGLAGGPDEQF
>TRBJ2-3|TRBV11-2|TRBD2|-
ASSLGLAGVVDTQY
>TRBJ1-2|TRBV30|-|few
AWSPTIGTAYGYT
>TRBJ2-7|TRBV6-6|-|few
ARKGRSYYEQY
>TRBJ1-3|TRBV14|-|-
ASSPRNSGNTIY
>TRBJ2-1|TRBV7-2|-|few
ASSNTRGRGNEQF
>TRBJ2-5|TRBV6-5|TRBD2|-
ASSYWAGGQETQY
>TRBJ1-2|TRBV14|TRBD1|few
ASSQDLDRRLT
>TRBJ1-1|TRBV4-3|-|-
ASSRVPVAGANTEAF
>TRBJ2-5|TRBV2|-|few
ASSVEETQY
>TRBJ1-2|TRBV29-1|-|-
SVELPSRIESA
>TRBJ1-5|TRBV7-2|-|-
ASSLAYSNQPQH
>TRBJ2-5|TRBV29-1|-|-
SAGTGDETQY
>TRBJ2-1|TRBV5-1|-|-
ASSSQGLRNEQF
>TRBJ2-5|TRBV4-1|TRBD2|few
ASSQTARGIAGGLETQY
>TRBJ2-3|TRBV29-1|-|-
SVGVRGDTDTQY
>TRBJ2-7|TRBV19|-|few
ASGRQSPYEQY
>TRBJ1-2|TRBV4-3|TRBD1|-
ASSQARDRSVGYT
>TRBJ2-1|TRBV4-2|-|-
ASSQVTRPAEQF
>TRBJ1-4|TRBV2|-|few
ASSVESNEKLF
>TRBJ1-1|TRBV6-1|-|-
ASSVTENTEAF
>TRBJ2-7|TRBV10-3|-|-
AISRNYEQY
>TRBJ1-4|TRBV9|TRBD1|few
ASSRTRQGEKLF
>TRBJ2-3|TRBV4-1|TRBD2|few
ASSQETSGTDTQY
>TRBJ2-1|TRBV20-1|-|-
SAGDWEQF
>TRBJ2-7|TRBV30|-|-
AWTTGGYEQY
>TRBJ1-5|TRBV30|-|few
AWSAPNQPQH
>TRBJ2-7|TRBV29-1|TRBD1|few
SATTGGDEQY
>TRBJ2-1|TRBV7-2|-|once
ASSSGTSFVQF
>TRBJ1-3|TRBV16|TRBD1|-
ASSQTRDRVIGNTIY
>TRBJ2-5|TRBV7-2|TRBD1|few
ASSRDRDGETQY
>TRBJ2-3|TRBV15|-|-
ATSEVSGGTDTQY
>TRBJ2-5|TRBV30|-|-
AWSARETQY
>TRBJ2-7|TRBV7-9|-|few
ASSLDTGYEQY
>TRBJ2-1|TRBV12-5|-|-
ASGFPPFSNEQF
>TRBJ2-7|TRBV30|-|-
AWSTTEYEQY
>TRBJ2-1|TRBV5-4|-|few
ASRLDPGAYNEQF
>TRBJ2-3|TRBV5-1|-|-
ASSLDPGSTDTQY
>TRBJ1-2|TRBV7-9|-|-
ASSPPIWGTRFGYT
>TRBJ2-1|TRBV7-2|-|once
ASSPRELAF
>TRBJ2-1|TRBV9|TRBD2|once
ASSATSGTYNEQF
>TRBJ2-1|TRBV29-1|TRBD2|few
SVATSGRMDEQF
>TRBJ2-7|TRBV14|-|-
ASSQASAYEQY
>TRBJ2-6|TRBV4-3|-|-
ASSHLWSGPGANVLT
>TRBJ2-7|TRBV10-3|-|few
AISDGSRHEQY
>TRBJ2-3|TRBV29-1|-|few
SVTLYGGPDTQY
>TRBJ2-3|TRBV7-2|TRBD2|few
ASSAGLATNTQY
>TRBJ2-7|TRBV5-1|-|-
ASSPPDGNRKY
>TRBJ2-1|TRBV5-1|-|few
ASGEPAGEQF